The sequence of this T cell receptor (beta chain) was determined in a study of T cell repertoires in cytomegalovirus infection. General study findings and limits: The ex vivo response was dominated by HLA-C-restricted CMV-specific TCR beta clonotypes.

TCRdb used MiXCR to reprocess the reads, holding one entry per CDR3 protein. The sample consists of 250,000 or so distinct CDR3 sequences, about 18% of them appearing once. Points on this clonotype: What it binds is not known. This may arise from a read error, as a much more abundant clone is one base away.

The CDR3 loop spans 13 amino acids. Germline CDR1 reads LGHNT; CDR2 reads FRNRAP. This clonotype originated in a human donor in good health (CMV status not recorded). Some clones in this sample may be carry-over from other donors' samples. The chain combines TRBV12-5 with TRBJ1-1, with D perhaps matching TRBD1 (5 bases). The source material was CD8+ T cells from PBMCs. The CDR3 reads CASGDRPNTVAFF. CDR3 coding DNA: TGTGCTAGTGGAGACAGACCGAACACTGTAGCTTTCTTT.